These 27 T cell receptor beta chains came from one sample sequenced in a study of OX40 agonist ivuxolimab in advanced cancers. Method: immunoSEQ multiplex PCR; TCRdb's copy keeps in-frame clones and lacks some. This repertoire shows roughly 82,000 clones, roughly 90% found once; its top ten account for 9% to 10%. Sequencing was performed on CD4+ or CD8+ T cells sorted from blood, taken in a trial of the OX40 agonist ivuxolimab. These TCRs come from an adult with an advanced solid tumor such as melanoma, head and neck, liver or kidney cancer.

The chain employs TRBV10-3 and TRBJ2-5; D not resolved. CDR1 and CDR2 from the germline V gene are ENHRY and SYGVKD. With 0 bases removed from V and 5 bases from J, the gap between germline ends came to 13 bases. The CDR3 extends over 15 amino acids. The CDR3 DNA follows: TGTGCCATCAGTGAGTCGACCCCGGCGTGGGAGACCCAGTACTTC. Encoded protein: CAISESTPAWETQYF.

This rearrangement joins TRBV6-1 to TRBJ2-2; D might be TRBD1 (6 bases). CDR3 length: 13 amino acids. Germline values: CDR1 MNHNS, CDR2 SASEGT. V lost 7 bases and J 5 bases, leaving 11 bases between the germline ends. CDR3 region: CASTGQLTGELFF. The CDR3 DNA sequence: TGTGCCAGCACTGGACAGTTAACCGGGGAGCTGTTTTTT.

This sequence joins TRBV14 and TRBJ1-1, with D possibly matching TRBD1 (5 bases). CDR1 SGHDN and CDR2 FVKESK come from the germline V gene. Trimming stripped 5 bases from V and 11 bases from J, with 21 bases between. This CDR3 is 14 amino acids long. For the CDR3, the DNA is TGTGCCAGCAGCGAGGCGAACACACGCCAGGGCGCTTTCTTT. Translation gives CASSEANTRQGAFF.

The J gene is TRBJ2-5, the V gene TRBV28; D not resolved. V was trimmed by 4 bases and J by 5 bases, leaving 8 bases between them. This CDR3 comprises 12 residues. Germline CDR1 and CDR2: MDHEN and SYDVKM. CDR3 amino acids: CASSSPTETQYF. The CDR3 DNA follows: TGTGCCAGCAGTTCCCCGACGGAGACCCAGTACTTC. Together with reference TRBV28 and TRBJ2-5, the CDR3 gives the full variable domain: DVKVTQSSRYLVKRTGEKVFLECVQDMDHENMFWYRQDPGLGLRLIYFSYDVKMKEKGDIPEGYSVSREKKERFSLILESASTNQTSMYLCASSSPTETQYFGPGTRLLVL.

J is TRBJ2-5 and V is TRBV18; D uncertain. The CDR3 has 14 residues. V lost 3 bases, J lost 1 base, and 9 bases lay in between. Germline-derived CDR1 and CDR2 are KGHSH and LQKENI. CDR3 sequence (DNA): TGTGCCAGCTCACCGCCAGAACTCCAAGAGACCCAGTACTTC. Translation: CASSPPELQETQYF.

The CDR3 region has the DNA TGCGCCAGCAGCTTGGAACAGGTTAAGACTGAAGCTTTCTTT. It yields the protein CASSLEQVKTEAFF. V is TRBV5-1 and J is TRBJ1-1; tentatively, D is TRBD1 (5 bases). The CDR3 runs to 14 residues. Germline CDR1 and CDR2: SGHRS and YFSETQ. The V gene lost 0 bases and the J gene lost 5 bases, with 11 bases spanning the gap.

The V and J genes are TRBV7-2 and TRBJ2-3; no firm D call. This CDR3 region has 15 residues. Trimming cost V 1 base and J 1 base, with 9 bases left between them. Germline V gene sequence: CDR1 SGHTA, CDR2 FQGNSA. The CDR3 sequence: CASSLVRSGTDTQYF. The CDR3 bases are TGTGCCAGCAGCTTAGTGAGATCTGGCACAGATACGCAGTATTTT.

This chain connects TRBV27 to TRBJ2-1, with 13 bases aligning to TRBD2. The CDR3 runs to 19 residues. V dropped 5 bases and J dropped 0; count of bases not matched to a gene: 10. Looked up from germline, CDR1 is MNHEY and CDR2 is SMNVEV (reference sequence). CDR3 sequence: CASSPRTSGGISSYNEQFF. The CDR3, as DNA: TGTGCCAGCAGTCCGCGGACTAGCGGGGGTATAAGCTCCTACAATGAGCAGTTCTTC.

The chain is built from TRBV7-2 and TRBJ2-3; D is undetermined. Germline V gene sequence: CDR1 SGHTA, CDR2 FQGNSA. Between the trimmed V and J ends, which lost 1 base and 1 base, there was a span of 9 bases. The CDR3 spans 15 residues. The CDR3 loop is CASSLGSGGTDTQYF. For the CDR3, the DNA is TGTGCCAGCAGCTTAGGGTCTGGGGGCACAGATACGCAGTATTTT.

The chain links TRBV7-9 to TRBJ2-1; weak D call: TRBD2 (5 bases). Trimming left V 2 bases short and J 1 base short, with 6 bases between. This CDR3 has 14 residues. In germline, CDR1 is SEHNR, CDR2 FQNEAQ (reference sequence). The CDR3: CASSLRDSYNEQFF. The CDR3 coding sequence is TGTGCCAGCAGCTTACGGGATTCCTACAATGAGCAGTTCTTC.

The rearrangement joins TRBV19 to TRBJ1-4; D gene unclear. Germline V gene lookup returns CDR1 LNHDA and CDR2 SQIVND (reference sequence). The CDR3 extends over 14 amino acids. Deletions cut 7 bases from V and 8 bases from J, with 17 bases between. CDR3 loop: CASKADLGREKLFF. The CDR3 DNA is TGTGCCAGTAAAGCCGATCTAGGACGGGAAAAACTGTTTTTT.

This rearrangement joins TRBV5-1 to TRBJ2-7; 14 nucleotides agree with TRBD2. The V segment lost 3 bases and the J segment 1 base; nucleotides outside the gene matches: 9. The CDR3 is made up of 18 amino acids. CDR1 and CDR2 from the germline V gene are SGHRS and YFSETQ. The CDR3 coding sequence is TGCGCCAGCAGCTCTTCAGGACTAGCGGGGGGTCGATCCTACGAGCAGTACTTC. Protein: CASSSSGLAGGRSYEQYF.

The V call is TRBV7-2, the J call TRBJ2-2; no reliable D call. CDR1 SGHTA and CDR2 FQGNSA come from the germline V gene. The CDR3 totals 13 residues. V was trimmed by 5 bases and J by 5 bases, leaving 9 bases between them. CDR3 in DNA: TGTGCCAGCAGCACCCACGGGACCGGGGAGCTGTTTTTT. Amino acids: CASSTHGTGELFF.

The rearrangement links TRBV11-3 to TRBJ1-2; D is unclear. Germline V gene sequence: CDR1 SGHNT, CDR2 YENEEA. V was shortened by 8 bases and J by 4 bases, with 17 bases between the two germline ends. CDR3 length: 14 amino acids. CDR3 sequence reads: CASPSQVGFYGYTF. In DNA form, the CDR3 reads TGTGCCAGCCCATCCCAGGTGGGATTCTATGGCTACACCTTC.

This chain connects TRBV7-2 to TRBJ2-4, with D unclear. The CDR3 spans 16 residues. V lost 5 bases and J 0 bases, leaving 14 bases between the germline ends. The germline V gene encodes CDR1 SGHTA and CDR2 FQGNSA. CDR3 in amino acids: CASSARPLIAKNIQYF. CDR3 nucleotide sequence: TGTGCCAGCAGCGCACGGCCCCTTATAGCCAAAAACATTCAGTACTTC. Variable domain in full (rest from reference TRBV7-2 and TRBJ2-4): GAGVSQSPSNKVTEKGKDVELRCDPISGHTALYWYRQSLGQGLEFLIYFQGNSAPDKSGLPSDRFSAERTGGSVSTLTIQRTQQEDSAVYLCASSARPLIAKNIQYFGAGTRLSVL.

The chain carries TRBV6-5 and TRBJ1-4; D is ambiguous. The CDR3 is 16 amino acids. With 0 bases removed from V and 0 bases from J, the gap between germline ends came to 8 bases. From germline, CDR1 is MNHEY and CDR2 SVGAGI. CDR3 nucleotides: TGTGCCAGCAGTTACTCGATGACGGCAACTAATGAAAAACTGTTTTTT. Translated, it gives CASSYSMTATNEKLFF.

The J gene is TRBJ2-3, the V gene TRBV27; weak D call: TRBD2 (7 bases). Looked up from germline, CDR1 is MNHEY and CDR2 is SMNVEV (reference sequence). The V end lost 5 bases, the J end lost 3 bases, and 21 bases lay between the germline ends. The CDR3 is made up of 17 amino acids. This CDR3 reads CASSPLGWGGGTDTQYF. The DNA for the CDR3 is TGTGCCAGCAGTCCCCTGGGGTGGGGAGGGGGAACAGATACGCAGTATTTT.

The chain is built from TRBV2 and TRBJ2-1; 9 bases match TRBD1. The CDR3 is made up of 15 amino acids. Germline V gives CDR1 SNHLY, CDR2 FYNNEI. The V segment lost 3 bases and the J segment 6 bases; nucleotides outside the gene matches: 6. CDR3 nucleotides: TGTGCCAGCAGTGACCCGGGACAGGGTTCCAATGAGCAGTTCTTC. This codes for CASSDPGQGSNEQFF.

The chain is built from TRBV7-9 and TRBJ2-3; no firm D call. Between the trimmed V and J ends, which lost 9 bases and 1 base, there was a span of 11 bases. Germline V gives CDR1 SEHNR, CDR2 FQNEAQ (reference sequence). The CDR3 runs to 13 residues. CDR3 DNA sequence: TGTGCCAGTGAGCTGGTAGGCACAGATACGCAGTATTTT. Amino acid sequence: CASELVGTDTQYF.

The chain links TRBV7-9 to TRBJ2-2; 9 bases map to TRBD1. The germline V gene has CDR1 SEHNR and CDR2 FQNEAQ (reference sequence). CDR3 length: 15 residues. J was trimmed by 2 bases and V by 3 bases; bases with no gene match: 1. CDR3 bases: TGTGCCAGCAGCTTGGGACAGGGAAACACCGGGGAGCTGTTTTTT. It yields the protein CASSLGQGNTGELFF.

The V gene is TRBV29-1, the J gene TRBJ2-2, with unresolved D. The CDR3 extends over 15 amino acids. Germline V gene data show CDR1 as SQVTM and CDR2 as ANQGSEA. Trimming took 3 bases from V and 6 from J, leaving 17 bases between them. The CDR3 is CSVDGRQGVPGELFF. As DNA, the CDR3 is TGCAGCGTTGACGGGCGGCAAGGTGTCCCCGGGGAGCTGTTTTTT.

This chain links TRBV7-9 with TRBJ2-5; D unresolved. This CDR3 contains 14 residues. In germline, CDR1 is SEHNR, CDR2 FQNEAQ (reference sequence). Trimming left V 1 base short and J 5 bases short, with 11 bases between. CDR3 protein: CASSLGVRWETQYF. DNA of the CDR3: TGTGCCAGCAGCTTAGGGGTCAGGTGGGAGACCCAGTACTTC.

This clone was found once. This rearrangement joins TRBV2 to TRBJ2-2, with D maybe TRBD1 (6 bases). The length of the CDR3 is 15 residues. V dropped 8 bases and J dropped 2 bases, with 15 bases sitting between them. CDR1 is SNHLY, CDR2 FYNNEI, per germline. DNA of the CDR3: TGTGCCAGCGGCCCCCGGGACATTAACACCGGGGAGCTGTTTTTT. It is translated as CASGPRDINTGELFF.

The chain links TRBV11-2 to TRBJ2-5; D is possibly TRBD1 (5 bases). Trimming pared 2 bases from V and 1 base from J, leaving 8 bases between. Germline-derived CDR1 and CDR2 are SGHAT and FQNNGV. This CDR3 region has 14 residues. This CDR3 is CASSLKGRQETQYF. CDR3 bases: TGTGCCAGCAGCTTAAAGGGGCGCCAAGAGACCCAGTACTTC.

This chain connects TRBV10-2 to TRBJ1-2; 7 nucleotides agree with TRBD1. CDR1 WSHSY and CDR2 SAAADI come from the germline V gene. Trimming cost V 6 bases and J 0 bases; bases outside gene matches: 4. The CDR3 is 14 amino acids. The CDR3 region is CASSKDRSNYGYTF. The CDR3 bases are TGCGCCAGCAGCAAGGACAGGTCTAACTATGGCTACACCTTC.

The V gene is TRBV11-3, the J gene TRBJ2-7; no definite D call. Trimming removed 4 bases at V and 3 bases at J, with 10 bases between. The CDR3 has 13 amino acids. The germline CDR1 and CDR2 sequences are SGHNT and YENEEA. The CDR3 spells CASSSAGNYEQYF. The DNA of the CDR3 is TGTGCCAGCAGCTCCGCTGGGAACTACGAGCAGTACTTC.

The rearrangement uses TRBV5-6 and TRBJ1-2; no clear D. CDR1 SGHDT and CDR2 YYEEEE come from the germline V gene. The CDR3 spans 13 residues. Between the trimmed V and J ends, which lost 2 bases and 8 bases, there was a span of 13 bases. The CDR3 loop is CASSFPAGGGYTF. The CDR3 DNA follows: TGTGCCAGCAGCTTTCCAGCTGGAGGGGGCTACACCTTC. Combining the CDR3 with reference TRBV5-6 and TRBJ1-2 gives the whole variable domain DAGVTQSPTHLIKTRGQQVTLRCSPKSGHDTVSWYQQALGQGPQFIFQYYEEEERQRGNFPDRFSGHQFPNYSSELNVNALLLGDSALYLCASSFPAGGGYTFGSGTRLTVV.